The source of this T cell receptor beta chain is a study of CD8 T cells in ankylosing spondylitis. General study points: In the blood and synovial fluid of reactive arthritis, some motif variants had been previously reported. The study looked at matched synovial fluid samples from ankylosing spondylitis patients. Disease-linked clones were reported to be significantly enriched there. Among TCR beta sequences, a motif of about 8 highly homologous variants appeared characteristic of ankylosing spondylitis blood.

Many counts were recorded for this clonotype. Antigen specificity is unknown. Trimming stripped 2 bases from V and 7 bases from J, with 14 bases between. There are 14 residues in the CDR3. The germline CDR1 and CDR2 sequences are MDHEN and SYDVKM. 5'-RACE, quantitative and with molecular barcodes, yielded the TCR beta libraries. Each CDR3 protein gets one entry after TCRdb re-called the 5' RACE reads with MiXCR. The repertoire holds about 330,000 distinct CDR3 sequences, with roughly 8% as singletons. The rearrangement links TRBV28 to TRBJ1-1; D is ambiguous. The sequence was obtained from a male donor with ankylosing spondylitis. Sequencing was done on a sample of blood, either unsorted or a sorted T cell fraction (not recorded which). CDR3: CASSLTYLGGEAFF. The CDR3 coding sequence is TGTGCCAGCAGTTTAACTTACCTAGGAGGTGAAGCTTTCTTT.